This record covers a single T cell receptor beta chain. The source of the sample is a study of blood T cell repertoires in COVID-19. Profiled with immunoSEQ multiplex PCR; TCRdb holds only in-frame clones, not every one. Found here are roughly 360,000 clones, 70% to 90% of them singletons; the top ten hold around 0.97%. The CDR3 consists of 12 residues. Losses at the gene ends were 6 bases for V and 4 bases for J; bases not matched to a gene: 0. Per germline, CDR1 MNHEY and CDR2 SVGAGI. This TCR was recovered from a woman aged 25 to 39 with acute COVID-19. The gene calls are TRBV6-5 and TRBJ1-2, with 9 nucleotides matching TRBD1. Sequenced input: PBMCs or T cells enriched from blood (not recorded which). DNA for the CDR3: TGTGCCAGCAGGGACAGGGGCTATGGCTACACCTTC. It codes for CASRDRGYGYTF.